One and the same sample provided the 23 T cell receptor beta chains below, sequenced in a study of blood T cell repertoires in COVID-19. Here immunoSEQ multiplex PCR was the method, and the copy in TCRdb shows in-frame clones only, minus some. The sample lists tens of thousands of clones; about 80% were seen once. The sample comprised peripheral blood. The source is a human donor in a cohort sampled during active COVID-19.

The rearrangement uses TRBV7-9 and TRBJ2-1; 10 positions match TRBD2. The CDR3 runs 14 residues. Trimming took 3 bases from V and 6 from J; bases not matched to a gene: 2. CDR1 SEHNR and CDR2 FQNEAQ come from the germline V gene (reference sequence). CDR3 loop: CASSFSGGINEQFF. CDR3 DNA sequence: TGTGCCAGCAGCTTTAGCGGGGGGATCAATGAGCAGTTCTTC.

The chain employs TRBV4-3 and TRBJ2-1; tentatively, D is TRBD2 (5 bases). CDR1 and CDR2 from the germline V gene are LGHNA and YSLEER. The CDR3 runs to 13 residues. Trimming removed 1 base from V and 12 bases from J, with 13 bases in between. CDR3 residues: CASSQVGGRRQFF. The CDR3 bases are TGCGCCAGCAGCCAAGTTGGCGGGCGGAGGCAGTTCTTC.

The J gene is TRBJ2-7, the V gene TRBV4-2; perhaps TRBD2 as D (5 bases). Germline values: CDR1 LGHNA, CDR2 YNFKEQ. CDR3 size: 17 residues. V lost 1 base and J lost 0, with 16 bases in between. The CDR3 protein is CASSQAWLATFSYEQYF. The CDR3 DNA reads TGTGCCAGCAGCCAAGCGTGGCTAGCTACCTTCTCCTACGAGCAGTACTTC.

The chain uses TRBV5-8 and TRBJ2-2; TRBD1 might be the D (7 bases). The CDR3 runs to 18 residues. Germline assignment: CDR1 SGHTS and CDR2 YDEGEE. Trimming shortened V by 1 base and J by 0 bases, and 16 bases separated the two germline ends. The CDR3 DNA reads TGTGCCAGCAGCTTGCTTGGAGGGCAGGGGGCGAACACCGGGGAGCTGTTTTTT. The encoded protein is CASSLLGGQGANTGELFF.

This clone was recorded only once. This chain uses TRBV6-6 with TRBJ2-5, with D maybe TRBD2 (5 bases). The CDR3 sequence is 15 residues long. From germline, CDR1 is MNHNY and CDR2 SVGAGI (reference sequence). Trimming stripped 1 base from V and 1 base from J, with 10 bases between. The CDR3 nucleotides are TGTGCCAGCAGTTACTACGGACTGCCCCAAGAGACCCAGTACTTC. Its protein is CASSYYGLPQETQYF.

The chain has TRBV6-5 and TRBJ1-2, with 7 nucleotides matching TRBD1. V lost 2 bases, J lost 7 bases, and 4 bases stayed unmatched. Germline-derived CDR1 and CDR2 are MNHEY and SVGAGI. The CDR3 is 13 residues long. The DNA of the CDR3 is TGTGCCAGCAGTTACGGGGACAGCTCTGGCTACACCTTC. Its protein product is CASSYGDSSGYTF.

This rearrangement joins TRBV19 to TRBJ1-1; unclear D gene. V gave up 5 bases and J gave up 6 bases, with 16 bases separating them. The CDR3 extends over 14 amino acids. Germline V gene sequence: CDR1 LNHDA, CDR2 SQIVND (reference sequence). The CDR3: CASSPSWVEAEAFF. CDR3 in DNA: TGTGCCAGTAGTCCCTCTTGGGTGGAGGCTGAAGCTTTCTTT.

As to this clone: This same CDR3 is encoded by further DNA sequences in the sample. The V gene is TRBV6-5, the J gene TRBJ2-7; TRBD1 matches 11 bases. Germline CDR1 and CDR2: MNHEY and SVGAGI. The CDR3 contains 15 residues. After removal of 2 bases from V and 2 bases from J, the junction contained 2 bases not matched to a gene. CDR3 nucleotide sequence: TGTGCCAGCAGTTACCGGGACAGGGGGGCCTACGAGCAGTACTTC. This gives the protein CASSYRDRGAYEQYF.

The chain employs TRBV3-1 (or the pseudogene TRBV3-2) and TRBJ2-5; 10 bases match TRBD2. V was clipped by 4 bases and J by 5 bases; unmatched bases: 13. CDR3 size: 17 residues. Germline CDR1 LGHDT, CDR2 YNNKEL (reference sequence). CDR3: CASSRPSLLAGRETQYF. CDR3 nucleotides: TGTGCCAGCAGCCGTCCTTCCTTACTAGCGGGAAGGGAGACCCAGTACTTC.

This chain's CDR3 is CASSPSGTDTQYF. CDR3 coding DNA: TGTGCCAGCTCACCGTCTGGCACAGATACGCAGTATTTT. This chain links TRBV18 with TRBJ2-3; no reliable D call. There are 13 residues in the CDR3. The germline V and J ends were trimmed by 3 bases and 1 base, with 5 bases remaining between them. Germline V lookup: CDR1 KGHSH, CDR2 LQKENI.

The sample holds many counts of this clone. The chain links TRBV5-1 to TRBJ2-1, with a possible D match to TRBD1 (6 bases). This CDR3 region has 15 residues. In germline, CDR1 is SGHRS, CDR2 YFSETQ. V was cut by 0 bases and J by 2 bases, with 9 bases left in between. As DNA, the CDR3 is TGCGCCAGCAGCTTGGCAGGGGAAGCCTACAATGAGCAGTTCTTC. It encodes CASSLAGEAYNEQFF.

This clone was seen a single time. V usage is TRBV6-1 and J usage is TRBJ2-2; D not resolved. Germline V lookup: CDR1 MNHNS, CDR2 SASEGT. The CDR3 is 15 residues long. Trimming left V 2 bases short and J 4 bases short, with 11 bases between. CDR3 sequence (DNA): TGTGCCAGCAGTGAATATCGAGTTTCCACCGGGGAGCTGTTTTTT. The encoded protein is CASSEYRVSTGELFF.

CDR3 nucleotide sequence: TGCGCCAGCAGCCGAGAACTGGTGGGGGCCAATGAGCAGTTCTTC. It codes for CASSRELVGANEQFF. V gene TRBV4-1 combines with J gene TRBJ2-1, with D maybe TRBD1 (6 bases). Germline V CDR1 and CDR2: MGHRA, YSYEKL. The germline V and J ends were trimmed by 4 bases and 6 bases, with 16 bases remaining between them. This CDR3 has 15 amino acids.

The chain links TRBV5-5 to TRBJ1-4, with D hard to call. V dropped 4 bases and J dropped 2 bases, with 15 bases sitting between them. The CDR3 contains 16 residues. Germline V CDR1 and CDR2: SGHKS, YYEKEE (reference sequence). The CDR3 here is CASSPQAGSTNEKLFF. The DNA of the CDR3 is TGTGCCAGCAGCCCACAAGCAGGCAGTACTAATGAAAAACTGTTTTTT. Filled out from reference TRBV5-5 and TRBJ1-4, the complete variable domain reads DAGVTQSPTHLIKTRGQQVTLRCSPISGHKSVSWYQQVLGQGPQFIFQYYEKEERGRGNFPDRFSARQFPNYSSELNVNALLLGDSALYLCASSPQAGSTNEKLFFGSGTQLSVL.

This clone was seen many times. The genes are TRBV2 and TRBJ2-7; the D is unclear. Trimming left V 1 base short and J 3 bases short, with 10 bases between. This CDR3 spans 14 amino acids. Germline loops: CDR1 SNHLY, CDR2 FYNNEI. For the CDR3, the DNA is TGTGCCAGCAGTGAAGGCCAATGGCTCTACGAGCAGTACTTC. Amino acids: CASSEGQWLYEQYF.

The chain links TRBV28 to TRBJ2-7; 10 nucleotides align to TRBD2. The germline V gene has CDR1 MDHEN and CDR2 SYDVKM. The CDR3 contains 16 residues. Trimming took 4 bases from V and 0 from J; bases not matched to a gene: 6. The CDR3 protein is CASSSWTSGSSYEQYF. As DNA, the CDR3 is TGTGCCAGCAGTTCCTGGACTAGCGGTAGCTCCTACGAGCAGTACTTC.

The chain links TRBV4-3 to TRBJ2-3, with TRBD2 identical over 7 bases. Germline CDR1 is LGHNA and CDR2 is YSLEER. With 4 bases clipped from V and 1 base from J, the junction kept 8 bases outside the gene matches. The CDR3 has 16 amino acids. The CDR3 here is CASSRLAASGTDTQYF. The CDR3 region has the DNA TGCGCCAGCAGCCGCCTAGCGGCGTCCGGCACAGATACGCAGTATTTT.

The sample holds a few counts of this clone. The rearrangement links TRBV27 to TRBJ2-1; 9 positions agree with TRBD2. Unmatched junction bases numbered 5, after V lost 6 bases and J lost 8 bases. The CDR3 loop spans 13 amino acids. Germline-derived CDR1 and CDR2 are MNHEY and SMNVEV (reference sequence). The DNA of the CDR3 is TGTGCCAGCAGGGGGGCGGGAGGGGATGAGCAGTTCTTC. The encoded protein is CASRGAGGDEQFF.

V and J are TRBV10-3 and TRBJ2-1; a weak D match, TRBD2 (5 bases). CDR1 is ENHRY and CDR2 is SYGVKD in the germline V gene. Trimming took 10 bases from V and 10 from J, leaving 14 bases between them. The CDR3 consists of 11 residues. For the CDR3, the DNA is TGTGCCACGACTATTGACACCGAGCAGTTCTTC. Translating it yields CATTIDTEQFF.

The rearrangement links TRBV3-1 (or the pseudogene TRBV3-2) to TRBJ2-5; 7 nucleotides agree with TRBD2. CDR1 and CDR2 from the germline V gene are LGHDT and YNNKEL (reference sequence). The junction had 9 bases not matched to a gene; V was cut back by 4 bases and J by 4 bases. The CDR3 length is 15 residues. This CDR3 reads CASSPWTGEGETQYF. The CDR3 DNA is TGTGCCAGCAGCCCTTGGACGGGGGAGGGAGAGACCCAGTACTTC.

The chain recombines TRBV2 with TRBJ2-2; 9 nucleotides agree with TRBD2. Germline CDR1 reads SNHLY; CDR2 reads FYNNEI. Trimming took 3 bases from V and 7 from J; bases not matched to a gene: 9. This CDR3 is built from 16 residues. The CDR3 reads CASSESYSGGDGELFF. The CDR3 DNA reads TGTGCCAGCAGTGAGAGTTATAGCGGGGGTGACGGGGAGCTGTTTTTT.

V usage is TRBV19 and J usage is TRBJ2-1, with a tentative D call TRBD2 (7 bases). The length of the CDR3 is 15 residues. The germline V gene encodes CDR1 LNHDA and CDR2 SQIVND (reference sequence). The ends were cut back, 5 bases at V and 8 bases at J, with 19 bases in the middle. In DNA form, the CDR3 reads TGTGCCAGTAGTCCCGGCGGGGGCGCAACCTATGAGCAGTTCTTC. The encoded protein is CASSPGGGATYEQFF.

This clone occurred once. This chain connects TRBV7-9 to TRBJ2-5; 7 positions agree with TRBD2. In germline, CDR1 is SEHNR, CDR2 FQNEAQ (reference sequence). V shed 5 bases, J shed 2 bases, and the junction held 5 bases outside the gene matches. There are 14 residues in the CDR3. CDR3 in DNA: TGTGCCAGCAGCCCGGGGGGACCGCAAGAGACCCAGTACTTC. This codes for CASSPGGPQETQYF.